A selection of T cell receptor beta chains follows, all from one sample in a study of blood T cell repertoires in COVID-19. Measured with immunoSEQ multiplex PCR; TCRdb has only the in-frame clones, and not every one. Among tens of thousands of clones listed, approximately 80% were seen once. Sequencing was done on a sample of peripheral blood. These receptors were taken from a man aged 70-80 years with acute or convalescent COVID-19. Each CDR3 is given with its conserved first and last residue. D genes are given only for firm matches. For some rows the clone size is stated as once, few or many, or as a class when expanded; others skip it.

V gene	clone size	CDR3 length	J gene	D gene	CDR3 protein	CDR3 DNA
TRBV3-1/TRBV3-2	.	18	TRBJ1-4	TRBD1	CASSPVPGQGRKDEKLFF	TGTGCCAGCAGCCCAGTCCCGGGACAGGGACGGAAAGATGAAAAACTGTTTTTT
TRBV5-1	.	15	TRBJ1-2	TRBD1	CASRFRPGGTYGYTF	TGCGCCAGCAGGTTTCGGCCAGGGGGAACCTATGGCTACACCTTC
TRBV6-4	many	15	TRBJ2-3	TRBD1	CASSDRLDRGDTQYF	TGTGCCAGCAGTGACCGATTGGACAGGGGGGATACGCAGTATTTT
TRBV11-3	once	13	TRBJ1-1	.	CASSYTGDTEAFF	TGTGCCAGCAGTTATACAGGTGACACTGAAGCTTTCTTT
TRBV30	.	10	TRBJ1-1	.	CAWGGAEAFF	TGTGCCTGGGGAGGAGCTGAAGCTTTCTTT
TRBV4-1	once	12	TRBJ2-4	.	CASSQDGDIQYF	TGCGCCAGCAGCCAAGACGGGGACATTCAGTACTTC
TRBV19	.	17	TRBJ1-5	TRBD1	CASSIVGSTGQIQPQHF	TGTGCCAGTAGTATAGTGGGATCGACAGGGCAAATTCAGCCCCAGCATTTT
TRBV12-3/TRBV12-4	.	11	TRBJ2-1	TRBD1	CASSPGTVQFF	TGTGCCAGCAGTCCCGGGACAGTGCAGTTCTTC
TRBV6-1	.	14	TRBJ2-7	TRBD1	CASSEAGQVHEQYF	TGTGCCAGCAGTGAAGCTGGACAGGTCCACGAGCAGTACTTC
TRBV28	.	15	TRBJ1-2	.	CASSSRGGPNYGYTF	TGTGCCAGCAGTTCGCGCGGGGGACCGAACTATGGCTACACCTTC
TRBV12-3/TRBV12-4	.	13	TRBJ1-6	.	CASSDSGGAPLHF	TGTGCCAGCAGCGACTCCGGAGGCGCACCCCTCCACTTT
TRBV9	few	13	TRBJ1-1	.	CASSERPGGEAFF	TGTGCCAGCAGCGAACGCCCCGGGGGAGAAGCTTTCTTT
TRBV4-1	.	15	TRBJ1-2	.	CASSQLLGGNYGYTF	TGCGCCAGCAGCCAGCTTCTGGGAGGGAACTATGGCTACACCTTC
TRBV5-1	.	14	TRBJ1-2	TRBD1	CASRETGVDNGYTF	TGCGCCAGCAGAGAGACAGGGGTCGATAATGGCTACACCTTC
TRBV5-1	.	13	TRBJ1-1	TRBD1	CASSSDRETEAFF	TGCGCCAGCAGCTCGGACAGGGAAACTGAAGCTTTCTTT
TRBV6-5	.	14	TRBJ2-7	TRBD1	CATRDSSHTYEQYF	TGTGCCACCCGGGACAGCAGCCACACCTACGAGCAGTACTTC
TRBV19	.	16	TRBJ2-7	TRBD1	CASSNPDRVGQYEQYF	TGTGCCAGTAGTAACCCTGACAGGGTAGGTCAATACGAGCAGTACTTC
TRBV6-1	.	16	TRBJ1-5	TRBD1	CASSEGGQGGNQPQHF	TGTGCCAGCAGTGAAGGGGGACAGGGAGGGAATCAGCCCCAGCATTTT
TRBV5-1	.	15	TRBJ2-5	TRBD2	CASTNPAGLQETQYF	TGCGCCAGCACCAACCCAGCGGGGTTACAAGAGACCCAGTACTTC
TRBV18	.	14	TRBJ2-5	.	CASSPADYRETQYF	TGTGCCAGCTCACCGGCGGATTACCGGGAGACCCAGTACTTC
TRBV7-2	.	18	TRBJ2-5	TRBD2	CASSLAYVASGDQETQYF	TGTGCCAGCAGCTTAGCGTATGTGGCTAGCGGGGACCAAGAGACCCAGTACTTC
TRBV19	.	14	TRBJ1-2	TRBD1	CASTKTGGAYGYTF	TGTGCCAGTACTAAGACAGGGGGCGCATATGGCTACACCTTC
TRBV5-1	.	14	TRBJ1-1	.	CASSLLQGGTEAFF	TGCGCCAGCAGCTTGCTACAGGGTGGCACTGAAGCTTTCTTT
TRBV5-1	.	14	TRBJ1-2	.	CASSLAGGNYGYTF	TGCGCCAGCAGCTTGGCGGGAGGTAACTATGGCTACACCTTC
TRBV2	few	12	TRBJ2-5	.	CASTRGWETQYF	TGTGCCAGCACACGGGGGTGGGAGACCCAGTACTTC